Each of the 27 T cell receptor beta chains below was sequenced from the same sample in a study of shared clonotypes between healthy human individuals. Measured with immunoSEQ multiplex PCR; TCRdb has only the in-frame clones, and not every one. The table shows some 900,000 clones, with 76% occurring only once. The specimen sequenced was memory CD4+ T cells sorted from blood. The subset denotes: CD45RA-negative fraction. These receptors were taken from a man between 18 and 35 years old in good health.

The rearrangement links TRBV5-4 to TRBJ2-5; D possibly corresponds to TRBD1 (6 bases). Germline loops: CDR1 SGHNT, CDR2 YYREEE (reference sequence). Trimming left V 1 base short and J 5 bases short, with 12 bases between. There are 14 residues in the CDR3. The CDR3, as DNA: TGTGCCAGCAGCTTGCAGGGGACGGTTGAGACCCAGTACTTC. This gives the protein CASSLQGTVETQYF.

Comment on this clone: A much larger clonotype is one base distant, so this may be a read error. Distinct nucleotide sequences in the sample also encode this CDR3. This sequence joins TRBV7-9 and TRBJ2-3, with D unclear. CDR3 length: 13 residues. Germline V gene sequence: CDR1 SEHNR, CDR2 FQNEAQ (reference sequence). The V end lost 4 bases, the J end lost 4 bases, and 9 bases lay between the germline ends. CDR3 sequence: CASSSRLADTQYF. DNA for the CDR3: TGTGCCAGCAGCTCCAGACTGGCAGATACGCAGTATTTT.

This clone has ten or more counts. The J gene is TRBJ1-4, the V gene TRBV6-7; D unclear. TRBV6-7 is recorded as an ORF, its role being uncertain. The CDR3 runs to 12 residues. V lost 0 bases and J lost 8, with 4 bases in between. CDR3 coding DNA: TGTGCCAGCAGTTACTCGGCGGAAAAACTGTTTTTT. Its protein product is CASSYSAEKLFF.

The rearrangement joins TRBV18 to TRBJ1-2; unclear D gene. Germline V gene data show CDR1 as KGHSH and CDR2 as LQKENI. Deletions cut 5 bases from V and 0 bases from J, with 7 bases between. CDR3 length: 13 amino acids. For the CDR3, the DNA is TGTGCCAGCTCAGAAGGCGCTAACTATGGCTACACCTTC. Translated: CASSEGANYGYTF.

This clone appeared a few times. In DNA, the CDR3 is TGCGCCAGCAGCTTGTTGGGGGGAACTAATGAAAAACTGTTTTTT. Amino acid sequence: CASSLLGGTNEKLFF. V gene TRBV5-1 combines with J gene TRBJ1-4; a possible D gene is TRBD1 (5 bases). In germline, CDR1 is SGHRS, CDR2 YFSETQ. Trimming pared 1 base from V and 1 base from J, leaving 8 bases between. This CDR3 is built from 15 residues.

The chain combines TRBV5-1 with TRBJ1-6; D unclear. This CDR3 is 14 amino acids long. In germline, CDR1 is SGHRS, CDR2 YFSETQ. The V and J ends lost 5 bases and 7 bases respectively, with 13 bases between them. In DNA form, the CDR3 reads TGCGCCAGCAGAGTCGAGGGTTCCAATTCACCCCTCCACTTT. It translates to CASRVEGSNSPLHF.

The V call is TRBV7-9, the J call TRBJ1-2; no firm D call. The ends were cut back, 3 bases at V and 6 bases at J, with 8 bases in the middle. Germline V gives CDR1 SEHNR, CDR2 FQNEAQ (reference sequence). The CDR3 consists of 12 residues. CDR3 residues: CASSFTEDGYTF. The CDR3 DNA follows: TGTGCCAGCAGCTTCACAGAGGATGGCTACACCTTC.

This clone was seen many times. CDR3 protein: CASSPHTRGQETQYF. As DNA, the CDR3 is TGCGCCAGCAGCCCTCACACTAGGGGGCAAGAGACCCAGTACTTC. The chain is built from TRBV4-1 and TRBJ2-5, with D tentatively TRBD1 (6 bases). The CDR3 loop spans 15 amino acids. Trimming pared 4 bases from V and 2 bases from J, leaving 14 bases between. The germline V gene has CDR1 MGHRA and CDR2 YSYEKL.

The chain is built from TRBV4-3 and TRBJ1-4; 8 bases align to TRBD1. Germline CDR1 is LGHNA and CDR2 is YSLEER. With V trimmed by 4 bases and J by 8 bases, 3 bases remained unmatched. This CDR3 is built from 13 residues. CDR3 protein: CASSRGQEEKLFF. CDR3 DNA sequence: TGCGCCAGCAGCCGGGGACAGGAGGAAAAACTGTTTTTT.

This clone was recorded a few times. This sequence joins TRBV30 and TRBJ2-1, with D perhaps matching TRBD1 or TRBD2 (5 bases each). The CDR3 covers 12 residues. With 4 bases removed from V and 9 bases from J, the gap between germline ends came to 13 bases. Germline CDR1 GTSNPN, CDR2 SVGIG (reference sequence). The CDR3 loop reads CAWNQGRGEQFF. Here the CDR3 DNA reads TGTGCCTGGAATCAGGGACGGGGTGAGCAGTTCTTC.

This sequence joins TRBV13 and TRBJ2-2; 8 nucleotides agree with TRBD2. From germline, CDR1 is PRHDT and CDR2 FYEKMQ (reference sequence). Trimming at V came to 1 base and at J to 3 bases, leaving 4 bases not matched to a gene. The CDR3 extends over 16 amino acids. The DNA for the CDR3 is TGTGCCAGCAGCTTAGCTGCTAGCGGGTACACCGGGGAGCTGTTTTTT. It is translated as CASSLAASGYTGELFF.

The J gene is TRBJ1-4, the V gene TRBV5-4, with D possibly TRBD1 on 5 matching bases. CDR3 size: 15 residues. Germline-derived CDR1 and CDR2 are SGHNT and YYREEE (reference sequence). The V gene lost 5 bases and the J gene lost 7 bases, with 18 bases spanning the gap. Here the CDR3 reads CASSPAGGSSEKLFF. The DNA for the CDR3 is TGTGCCAGCAGTCCCGCCGGGGGATCTAGTGAAAAACTGTTTTTT.

The chain uses TRBV28 and TRBJ1-5; D ambiguous. The germline CDR1 and CDR2 sequences are MDHEN and SYDVKM. Trimming stripped 3 bases from V and 0 bases from J, with 9 bases between. This CDR3 comprises 15 residues. CDR3 amino acids: CASSFSSYSNQPQHF. For the CDR3, the DNA is TGTGCCAGCAGTTTCAGTAGTTATAGCAATCAGCCCCAGCATTTT.

This clone showed up just a few times. A much larger clonotype is one base distant, so this may be a read error. The sample holds other DNA sequences that translate to the same CDR3. The CDR3 sequence: CASSLGISGNTIYF. The CDR3 DNA reads TGTGCCAGCAGCTTAGGAATCTCTGGAAACACCATATATTTT. V and J are TRBV5-6 and TRBJ1-3, with D unresolved. The CDR3 contains 14 residues. CDR1 and CDR2 (germline): SGHDT, YYEEEE. The V end lost 2 bases, the J end lost 0 bases, and 6 bases lay between the germline ends.

The chain joins TRBV9 to TRBJ2-1; 7 bases line up with TRBD2. This CDR3 region has 15 residues. V shed 4 bases and J 5 bases; nucleotides not matched to a gene: 9. The germline V gene encodes CDR1 SGDLS and CDR2 YYNGEE. CDR3 residues: CASSMGGRAHNEQFF. The CDR3 DNA reads as TGTGCCAGCAGCATGGGTGGGAGGGCCCACAATGAGCAGTTCTTC.

CDR3 sequence reads: CASSLSLAGLQDEQFF. For the CDR3, the DNA is TGTGCCAGCAGTTTATCCCTAGCGGGGCTACAGGATGAGCAGTTCTTC. The gene calls are TRBV28 and TRBJ2-1; TRBD2 matches at 9 bases. V lost 1 base, J lost 8 bases, and 9 bases stayed unmatched. The CDR3 is made up of 16 amino acids. Germline V gives CDR1 MDHEN, CDR2 SYDVKM.

The chain combines TRBV30 with TRBJ1-2; the D gene is possibly TRBD1 (5 bases). Germline lookup yields CDR1 GTSNPN and CDR2 SVGIG (reference sequence). CDR3 length equals 13 residues. V lost 5 bases, J lost 4 bases, and 14 bases lay in between. Here the CDR3 DNA reads TGTGCCTGGGCCGGCCCGGGGGGCTATGGCTACACCTTC. Translated, it gives CAWAGPGGYGYTF.

The chain is built from TRBV4-1 and TRBJ2-3; D unresolved. Trimming left V 4 bases short and J 4 bases short, with 18 bases between. Per the germline V gene, CDR1 is MGHRA and CDR2 is YSYEKL. The length of the CDR3 is 16 residues. The chain's CDR3 is CASSPGTVPYADTQYF. CDR3 DNA: TGCGCCAGCAGCCCAGGAACGGTTCCGTACGCAGATACGCAGTATTTT.

The chain employs TRBV30 and TRBJ1-2; D remains unclear. Trimming removed 2 bases at V and 2 bases at J, with 6 bases between. Per germline, CDR1 GTSNPN and CDR2 SVGIG (reference sequence). The CDR3 contains 12 residues. CDR3 region: CAWSPRNYGYTF. CDR3 DNA: TGTGCCTGGAGTCCCAGGAACTATGGCTACACCTTC.

The J gene is TRBJ2-3, the V gene TRBV9; 10 bases are a match to TRBD1. CDR3 length equals 16 residues. Germline lookup yields CDR1 SGDLS and CDR2 YYNGEE. The V gene end was trimmed by 1 base and the J gene end by 3 bases; junction bases not matched to a gene: 5. The DNA of the CDR3 is TGTGCCAGCAGCGTACCACGGACAGGGGGGACAGATACGCAGTATTTT. This translates into CASSVPRTGGTDTQYF.

The chain joins TRBV6-6 to TRBJ2-7; D not resolved. Germline V gene data show CDR1 as MNHNY and CDR2 as SVGAGI (reference sequence). The CDR3 covers 14 residues. Trimming removed 2 bases at V and 0 bases at J, with 8 bases between. The CDR3 spells CASSYRQSSYEQYF. The CDR3 DNA is TGTGCCAGCAGTTACCGTCAGAGCTCCTACGAGCAGTACTTC.

This clone was recorded a few times. J is TRBJ1-4 and V is TRBV2; D is unclear. Trimming stripped 5 bases from V and 7 bases from J, with 14 bases between. Germline V lookup: CDR1 SNHLY, CDR2 FYNNEI. This CDR3 region has 14 residues. This CDR3 is CASSKDSNSEKLFF. Written as DNA, the CDR3 is TGTGCCAGCAGTAAGGACTCTAATAGTGAAAAACTGTTTTTT.

This clone has ten or more counts. The V and J genes are TRBV5-6 and TRBJ1-3, with D uncertain. The CDR3 length is 13 residues. Germline lookup yields CDR1 SGHDT and CDR2 YYEEEE. Trimming removed 0 bases at V and 4 bases at J, with 5 bases between. Here the CDR3 reads CASSLVEGNTIYF. Written as DNA, the CDR3 is TGTGCCAGCAGCTTGGTTGAAGGAAACACCATATATTTT.

This clone came up many times. The V call is TRBV5-6, the J call TRBJ2-7, with D possibly being TRBD2 (5 bases). From germline, CDR1 is SGHDT and CDR2 YYEEEE. V lost 5 bases, J lost 3 bases, and 9 bases lay in between. This CDR3 contains 12 residues. CDR3 in DNA: TGTGCCAGCAGGGCCGGGAACTACGAGCAGTACTTC. Protein sequence: CASRAGNYEQYF.

The chain is built from TRBV5-5 and TRBJ1-5, with D perhaps TRBD1 (5 bases). This CDR3 is built from 15 residues. Per germline, CDR1 SGHKS and CDR2 YYEKEE (reference sequence). V was shortened by 0 bases and J by 10 bases, with 17 bases between the two germline ends. CDR3 nucleotides: TGTGCCAGCAGCTTGGGAACCCAGGGATCCGGCCCCCAGCATTTT. This gives the protein CASSLGTQGSGPQHF.

The chain recombines TRBV30 with TRBJ2-3, with TRBD1 matching 7 bases. Germline V lookup: CDR1 GTSNPN, CDR2 SVGIG (reference sequence). V dropped 8 bases and J dropped 6; count of bases not matched to a gene: 11. The CDR3 spans 13 residues. The CDR3, as DNA: TGTGCCAGTTCCAGGGGGAAGGCGGATACGCAGTATTTT. Its protein is CASSRGKADTQYF. The full variable domain, its missing parts supplied by reference TRBV30 and TRBJ2-3, is SQTIHQWPATLVQPVGSPLSLECTVEGTSNPNLYWYRQAAGRGLQLLFYSVGIGQISSEVPQNLSASRPQDRQFILSSKKLLLSDSGFYLCASSRGKADTQYFGPGTRLTVL.

About this clone: Only one base separates this from a far larger clonotype, so it likely reflects a read error. This CDR3 is also generated by other DNA sequences in the sample. The chain joins TRBV5-1 to TRBJ2-7; D remains unclear. Germline-derived CDR1 and CDR2 are SGHRS and YFSETQ. Deletions cut 4 bases from V and 0 bases from J, with 2 bases between. This CDR3 has 11 amino acids. The CDR3 sequence: CASSTSYEQYF. The CDR3 nucleotides read TGCGCCAGCAGCACCTCCTACGAGCAGTACTTC.